Below, 9 T cell receptor beta chains from the same sample are listed, as sequenced in a study of cytomegalovirus exposure and HLA in healthy donors. Only in-frame clones appear in the TCRdb table, and some are missing; sequencing was by immunoSEQ multiplex PCR. The sample records 150,000 to 200,000 clones, 85% being singletons. The material sequenced was PBMCs. These receptors came from a man aged 18 to 30 in good health and CMV-seropositive.

This clone was recorded only once. This sequence joins TRBV7-2 and TRBJ2-1; possibly TRBD2 for D (6 bases). This CDR3 is 14 amino acids long. Germline CDR1 reads SGHTA; CDR2 reads FQGNSA. With 4 bases removed from V and 5 bases from J, the gap between germline ends came to 12 bases. CDR3 coding DNA: TGTGCCAGCAGCTCCACCTCTAGCGACAATGAGCAGTTCTTC. Translated, it gives CASSSTSSDNEQFF.

This clone has only one observation. This rearrangement joins TRBV2 to TRBJ2-3, with TRBD1 as a possible D gene (5 bases). V lost 6 bases to trimming and J lost 2 bases, with 15 bases between them. Germline V gene lookup returns CDR1 SNHLY and CDR2 FYNNEI. There are 15 residues in the CDR3. This chain's CDR3 is CASSQAAGSTDTQYF. The CDR3 region has the DNA TGTGCCAGCAGCCAGGCGGCAGGGTCCACAGATACGCAGTATTTT.

The chain couples TRBV28 to TRBJ1-1, with 8 bases matching TRBD1. Germline CDR1 and CDR2: MDHEN and SYDVKM. Trimming took 2 bases from V and 6 from J; bases not matched to a gene: 11. This CDR3 is built from 16 residues. The DNA of the CDR3 is TGTGCCAGCAGTTTAGAGGGGCCCAGGGGGCCCCCTGAAGCTTTCTTT. Protein sequence: CASSLEGPRGPPEAFF.

V gene TRBV4-1 combines with J gene TRBJ2-4; 8 positions agree with TRBD2. The germline gives CDR1 MGHRA, CDR2 YSYEKL. There are 17 residues in the CDR3. Trimming took 4 bases from V and 8 from J; bases not matched to a gene: 16. The CDR3 is CASSPGLQRGGRDIQYF. CDR3 nucleotides: TGCGCCAGCAGCCCCGGACTGCAACGGGGGGGCAGGGACATTCAGTACTTC.

The CDR3 nucleotides read TGCGCCAGCAGCTTGGTGCGGACAGGGGATAGTGAGCAGTTCTTC. This codes for CASSLVRTGDSEQFF. V usage is TRBV5-1 and J usage is TRBJ2-1; 9 bases line up with TRBD1. CDR3 length: 15 amino acids. Germline V gene lookup returns CDR1 SGHRS and CDR2 YFSETQ. V gave up 0 bases and J gave up 9 bases; unmatched junction bases: 7.

The J gene is TRBJ1-1, the V gene TRBV19, with 10 positions matching TRBD1. In germline, CDR1 is LNHDA, CDR2 SQIVND (reference sequence). V shed 9 bases, J shed 4 bases, and the junction held 5 bases outside the gene matches. The CDR3 has 13 amino acids. The CDR3 nucleotides are TGTGCCAGCTCCGACAGGGGGCCCACTGAAGCTTTCTTT. Translation: CASSDRGPTEAFF.

The chain employs TRBV15 and TRBJ2-3, with no clear D. Germline CDR1 reads LNHNV; CDR2 reads YYDKDF (reference sequence). Trimming removed 0 bases from V and 2 bases from J, with 9 bases in between. The length of the CDR3 is 15 residues. DNA of the CDR3: TGTGCCACCAGCAGAGATCCAGTGCCCACAGATACGCAGTATTTT. Translation gives CATSRDPVPTDTQYF.

The rearrangement links TRBV11-2 to TRBJ2-5; 7 bases fit TRBD2. J was trimmed by 5 bases and V by 5 bases; bases with no gene match: 8. The CDR3 has 14 residues. Germline V gives CDR1 SGHAT, CDR2 FQNNGV. DNA for the CDR3: TGTGCCAGCAGCCCCACCCAGGGAGGGGAGACCCAGTACTTC. Its translation is CASSPTQGGETQYF.

The rearrangement joins TRBV6-5 to TRBJ2-7; TRBD2 aligns across 9 bases. Germline assignment: CDR1 MNHEY and CDR2 SVGAGI. This CDR3 contains 15 residues. J lost 2 bases, V lost 2 bases, and 4 bases had no gene match. The DNA of the CDR3 is TGTGCCAGCAGTTACGGAGCTAGCGGGACCTACGAGCAGTACTTC. Protein sequence: CASSYGASGTYEQYF.